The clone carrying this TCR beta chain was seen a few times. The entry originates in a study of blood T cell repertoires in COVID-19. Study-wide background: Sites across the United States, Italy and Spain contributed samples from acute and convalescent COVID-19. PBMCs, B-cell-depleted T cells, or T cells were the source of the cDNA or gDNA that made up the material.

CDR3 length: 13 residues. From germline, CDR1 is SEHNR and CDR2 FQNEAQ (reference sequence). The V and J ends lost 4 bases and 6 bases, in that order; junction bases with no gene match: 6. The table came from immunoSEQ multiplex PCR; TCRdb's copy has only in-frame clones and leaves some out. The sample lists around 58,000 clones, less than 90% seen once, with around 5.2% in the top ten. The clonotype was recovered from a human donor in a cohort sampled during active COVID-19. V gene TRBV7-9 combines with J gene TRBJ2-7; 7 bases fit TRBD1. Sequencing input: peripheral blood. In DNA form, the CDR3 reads TGTGCCAGCAGCTCTCATACAGGGGCCGAGCAGTACTTC. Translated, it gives CASSSHTGAEQYF.